What follows are 31 T cell receptor beta chains derived from one specimen sequenced in a study of brain metastases from non-small cell lung cancer. Generated by immunoSEQ multiplex PCR, the TCRdb table keeps only in-frame clones and is missing some. The sample records 1,500 to 2,000 clones, 91% being singletons. Specimen: tumor-adjacent normal tissue. The receptors here all came from a donor at least 40 years old with non-small cell lung cancer.

The chain employs TRBV21-1 and TRBJ1-5. TRBV21-1 corresponds to a pseudogene. The CDR3 runs 16 residues. This CDR3 is CASSPGGGELGQPQHF. The CDR3 region has the DNA TGTGCCAGCAGCCCCGGAGGGGGTGAACTTGGTCAGCCCCAGCATTTT.

V gene TRBV28 combines with J gene TRBJ1-1; D unresolved. This CDR3 is built from 12 residues. Germline V lookup: CDR1 MDHEN, CDR2 SYDVKM. V was cut by 6 bases and J by 4 bases, with 9 bases left in between. The CDR3 coding sequence is TGTGCCAGCAGATATCATCGCACTGAAGCTTTCTTT. Protein product: CASRYHRTEAFF.

The rearrangement uses TRBV9 and TRBJ1-1; D possibly corresponds to TRBD1 (5 bases). Germline-derived CDR1 and CDR2 are SGDLS and YYNGEE. Trimming took 4 bases from V and 1 from J, leaving 20 bases between them. CDR3 length: 17 amino acids. CDR3 DNA sequence: TGTGCCAGCAGCCCTATTTTAGGGGTATTAGGGAACACTGAAGCTTTCTTT. The encoded protein is CASSPILGVLGNTEAFF. The whole variable domain, remainder taken from reference TRBV9 and TRBJ1-1, is DSGVTQTPKHLITATGQRVTLRCSPRSGDLSVYWYQQSLDQGLQFLIQYYNGEERAKGNILERFSAQQFPDLHSELNLSSLELGDSALYFCASSPILGVLGNTEAFFGQGTRLTVV.

The chain couples TRBV18 to TRBJ1-1; D possibly corresponds to TRBD1 (6 bases). The germline V gene has CDR1 KGHSH and CDR2 LQKENI. This CDR3 is 14 amino acids long. V shed 4 bases and J shed 4 bases, with 13 bases lying between them. The CDR3 nucleotides read TGTGCCAGCTCACTCGAACAGGGCAGCACTGAAGCTTTCTTT. Protein product: CASSLEQGSTEAFF.

V is TRBV5-1 and J is TRBJ2-5; TRBD1 aligns across 7 bases. Germline lookup yields CDR1 SGHRS and CDR2 YFSETQ. The CDR3 runs 15 residues. V dropped 5 bases and J dropped 2; count of bases not matched to a gene: 9. The CDR3 bases are TGCGCCAGCAGTTTAACAGGGGCCGCGCAAGAGACCCAGTACTTC. Translated: CASSLTGAAQETQYF.

CDR3 residues: CASSMGLAGVNYNEQFF. CDR3 DNA sequence: TGTGCCAGTAGTATGGGACTAGCGGGAGTTAACTACAATGAGCAGTTCTTC. This chain joins TRBV19 and TRBJ2-1; 14 bases map to TRBD2. Trimming took 3 bases from V and 3 from J; bases not matched to a gene: 4. Germline CDR1 is LNHDA and CDR2 is SQIVND (reference sequence). CDR3 size: 17 residues.

The chain is built from TRBV4-2 and TRBJ2-1; no reliable D call. The V gene's germline CDR1 is LGHNA and CDR2 YNFKEQ. This CDR3 is 18 amino acids long. V was trimmed by 1 base and J by 5 bases, leaving 21 bases between them. CDR3 protein: CASSQVGRSSTKHNEQFF. For the CDR3, the DNA is TGTGCCAGCAGCCAAGTCGGTCGCTCGAGTACCAAGCACAATGAGCAGTTCTTC.

This clone occurred once. The chain combines TRBV4-2 with TRBJ2-3; D remains ambiguous. The CDR3 covers 13 residues. The ends were cut back, 0 bases at V and 5 bases at J, with 6 bases in the middle. Germline V gene lookup returns CDR1 LGHNA and CDR2 YNFKEQ. The CDR3 DNA reads TGTGCCAGCAGCCAAGATCAAGGAGATACGCAGTATTTT. Protein product: CASSQDQGDTQYF.

The chain combines TRBV18 with TRBJ1-1; 9 nucleotides align to TRBD1. The CDR3 has 16 residues. The germline V gene encodes CDR1 KGHSH and CDR2 LQKENI. V shed 5 bases and J 4 bases; nucleotides not matched to a gene: 11. As DNA, the CDR3 is TGTGCCAGCTCATCAAAGCCCGGGACAGGGCTCACTGAAGCTTTCTTT. Translated, it gives CASSSKPGTGLTEAFF.

V is TRBV2 and J is TRBJ2-5; D not resolved. V lost 7 bases and J 3 bases, leaving 15 bases between the germline ends. There are 14 residues in the CDR3. CDR1 and CDR2 from the germline V gene are SNHLY and FYNNEI. CDR3 residues: CASNTLGPKETQYF. In nucleotides, the CDR3 is TGTGCCAGCAACACTCTAGGCCCGAAAGAGACCCAGTACTTC. The full variable domain, its missing parts supplied by reference TRBV2 and TRBJ2-5, is EPEVTQTPSHQVTQMGQEVILRCVPISNHLYFYWYRQILGQKVEFLVSFYNNEISEKSEIFDDQFSVERPDGSNFTLKIRSTKLEDSAMYFCASNTLGPKETQYFGPGTRLLVL.

This chain links TRBV6-2 or TRBV6-3 with TRBJ2-7, with TRBD2 identical over 11 bases. The CDR3 is 17 amino acids. With V trimmed by 5 bases and J by 7 bases, 16 bases remained unmatched. The germline V gene has CDR1 MNHEY and CDR2 SVGEGT. The CDR3 is CASSHLPSSGRPGEQYF. The CDR3 DNA follows: TGTGCCAGCAGTCATCTCCCGTCTAGCGGGAGGCCGGGGGAGCAGTACTTC.

The chain joins TRBV30 to TRBJ2-7; a possible D gene is TRBD2 (6 bases). Germline CDR1 GTSNPN, CDR2 SVGIG (reference sequence). V was clipped by 5 bases and J by 4 bases, with 18 bases between them. The CDR3 length is 14 residues. The CDR3 DNA is TGTGCCTGGTCGGAGGGGAACGCGGGTTACGAGCAGTACTTC. Translated, it gives CAWSEGNAGYEQYF.

CDR3 sequence: CAISEYPGLAGDTQYF. DNA of the CDR3: TGTGCCATCAGTGAGTATCCGGGACTAGCGGGAGATACGCAGTATTTT. The chain couples TRBV10-3 to TRBJ2-3; 12 nucleotides agree with TRBD2. This CDR3 has 16 residues. Germline assignment: CDR1 ENHRY and CDR2 SYGVKD. V was pared by 1 base and J by 5 bases, with 4 bases of the junction left unmatched.

The chain uses TRBV29-1 and TRBJ2-4, with 7 bases aligning to TRBD1. Germline CDR1 reads SQVTM; CDR2 reads ANQGSEA. After removal of 5 bases from V and 0 bases from J, the junction contained 7 bases not matched to a gene. This CDR3 contains 15 residues. CDR3 sequence reads: CSVQDRTLAKNIQYF. The DNA for the CDR3 is TGCAGCGTTCAGGACAGGACTCTAGCCAAAAACATTCAGTACTTC.

This rearrangement joins TRBV6-5 to TRBJ2-1; D not resolved. The CDR3 runs to 12 residues. In germline, CDR1 is MNHEY, CDR2 SVGAGI. V gave up 5 bases and J gave up 3 bases, with 5 bases separating them. The CDR3 loop is CASSPDYNEQFF. Written as DNA, the CDR3 is TGTGCCAGCAGTCCTGACTACAATGAGCAGTTCTTC.

The V and J genes are TRBV5-6 and TRBJ1-4; 8 nucleotides match TRBD1. Germline V gene data show CDR1 as SGHDT and CDR2 as YYEEEE. The CDR3 runs 15 residues. V dropped 4 bases and J dropped 8; count of bases not matched to a gene: 10. The CDR3 DNA sequence: TGTGCCAGCAGCAGAAGGACAGGGATTAAAGAAAAACTGTTTTTT. Its translation is CASSRRTGIKEKLFF.

The chain recombines TRBV7-9 with TRBJ1-3, with no clear D. The CDR3 is 15 residues long. V was shortened by 5 bases and J by 6 bases, with 17 bases between the two germline ends. Germline V gene sequence: CDR1 SEHNR, CDR2 FQNEAQ (reference sequence). The CDR3 nucleotides read TGTGCCAGCAGCGAACGGGGTAGCGGTGAAAACACCATATATTTT. Translated: CASSERGSGENTIYF.

The chain carries TRBV28 and TRBJ1-2; 8 bases line up with TRBD1. J gave up 7 bases and V 7 bases, and 11 bases lay outside the gene matches. CDR1 is MDHEN and CDR2 is SYDVKM in the germline V gene. This CDR3 has 14 amino acids. The DNA of the CDR3 is TGTGCCAGCACCCTCCTGACAGGGGCGAGTGGCTACACCTTC. Translation gives CASTLLTGASGYTF.

This sequence joins TRBV6-5 and TRBJ2-5, with TRBD1 identical over 9 bases. Germline V gene sequence: CDR1 MNHEY, CDR2 SVGAGI. This CDR3 is built from 15 residues. J lost 4 bases, V lost 8 bases, and 11 bases had no gene match. The CDR3, as DNA: TGTGCCAGCCTTCCGGGACAGGGAGGATTAGAGACCCAGTACTTC. It yields the protein CASLPGQGGLETQYF.

The rearrangement uses TRBV25-1 and TRBJ1-2; 10 nucleotides match TRBD1. V shed 3 bases and J 5 bases; nucleotides not matched to a gene: 9. Germline V gene data show CDR1 as MGHDK and CDR2 as SYGVNS. The CDR3 consists of 16 residues. Here the CDR3 DNA reads TGTGCCAGCAGTGACACCGGGACAGGGGAGGCTTATGGCTACACCTTC. Its translation: CASSDTGTGEAYGYTF.

The genes are TRBV6-2 or TRBV6-3 and TRBJ1-5; maybe TRBD1 (5 bases). V was shortened by 2 bases and J by 6 bases, with 11 bases between the two germline ends. Per germline, CDR1 MNHEY and CDR2 SVGEGT. The CDR3 is made up of 14 amino acids. CDR3 loop: CASSYGGSRQPQHF. CDR3 nucleotide sequence: TGTGCCAGCAGTTACGGGGGTTCCCGTCAGCCCCAGCATTTT.

CDR3 nucleotide sequence: TGTGCCAGCAGCTTAGAGGGACAGGCAAATCAGCCCCAGCATTTT. Its translation: CASSLEGQANQPQHF. The chain combines TRBV7-2 with TRBJ1-5; 8 bases map to TRBD1. Germline CDR1 and CDR2: SGHTA and FQGNSA. Germline trimming cut 1 base from V and 4 bases from J; bases unmatched to any gene: 3. The CDR3 runs 15 residues.

The CDR3 protein is CASSVFGTGELFF. The CDR3 nucleotides are TGTGCCAGCAGCGTATTCGGCACCGGGGAGCTGTTTTTT. The J gene is TRBJ2-2, the V gene TRBV9; D remains ambiguous. Germline V gene sequence: CDR1 SGDLS, CDR2 YYNGEE. The V end was cut by 1 base, the J end by 4 bases, with 5 bases between. The CDR3 consists of 13 residues.

The rearrangement joins TRBV28 to TRBJ1-5, with 7 bases matching TRBD1. CDR1 is MDHEN and CDR2 is SYDVKM in the germline V gene. Trimming at V came to 3 bases and at J to 0 bases, leaving 5 bases not matched to a gene. The CDR3 spans 16 residues. The CDR3 protein is CASSLTGTNSNQPQHF. CDR3 sequence (DNA): TGTGCCAGCAGTTTGACAGGGACTAATAGCAATCAGCCCCAGCATTTT.

This clone appeared once. V and J are TRBV7-8 and TRBJ2-7; D might be TRBD1 (5 bases). Germline V gives CDR1 SGHVS, CDR2 FQNEAQ. The CDR3 spans 15 residues. V dropped 5 bases and J dropped 0 bases, with 14 bases sitting between them. The CDR3 DNA reads as TGTGCCAGCAGCCTCCATCAGGGTCCCTCCTACGAGCAGTACTTC. Its protein product is CASSLHQGPSYEQYF.

This rearrangement joins TRBV7-3 to TRBJ2-3; 8 bases agree with TRBD2. Germline CDR1 and CDR2: SGHTA and FQGTGA. The CDR3 contains 14 residues. J gave up 2 bases and V 5 bases, and 3 bases lay outside the gene matches. Here the CDR3 DNA reads TGTGCCAGCAGCACGGGACTAGTCACAGATACGCAGTATTTT. This gives the protein CASSTGLVTDTQYF. The full variable domain, its missing parts supplied by reference TRBV7-3 and TRBJ2-3, is GAGVSQTPSNKVTEKGKYVELRCDPISGHTALYWYRQSLGQGPEFLIYFQGTGAADDSGLPNDRFFAVRPEGSVSTLKIQRTERGDSAVYLCASSTGLVTDTQYFGPGTRLTVL.

This chain joins TRBV7-2 and TRBJ1-2; D unclear. The CDR3 totals 15 residues. Germline CDR1 and CDR2: SGHTA and FQGNSA. Trimming pared 6 bases from V and 4 bases from J, leaving 18 bases between. The CDR3 DNA reads TGTGCCAGCAGGTCCGTTAGGCAGACAATCTATGGCTACACCTTC. It specifies CASRSVRQTIYGYTF.

The chain combines TRBV7-8 with TRBJ1-6; unclear D gene. V was trimmed by 6 bases and J by 3 bases, leaving 18 bases between them. Germline V lookup: CDR1 SGHVS, CDR2 FQNEAQ. The CDR3 spans 17 residues. In nucleotides, the CDR3 is TGTGCCAGCAGTTCCCGGACGGGTTTGGGCTATAATTCACCCCTCCACTTT. Amino acid sequence: CASSSRTGLGYNSPLHF.

V usage is TRBV24-1 and J usage is TRBJ1-5; D not resolved. The germline V gene has CDR1 KGHDR and CDR2 SFDVKD. The CDR3 covers 15 residues. V lost 9 bases, J lost 5 bases, and 19 bases lay in between. Written as DNA, the CDR3 is TGTGCCACCCCTCCCTCGTGCGAAGAAGATCAGCCCCAGCATTTT. Translated: CATPPSCEEDQPQHF.

The genes are TRBV12-3 or TRBV12-4 and TRBJ2-7; D is uncertain. V gave up 7 bases and J gave up 2 bases, with 12 bases separating them. The CDR3 loop spans 13 amino acids. CDR3 amino acids: CASKSRSAYEQYF. The CDR3 region has the DNA TGTGCCAGCAAATCACGGAGCGCCTACGAGCAGTACTTC.

Of note for this clone: The identical CDR3 is also encoded by other nucleotide sequences in the sample. The chain uses TRBV12-3 or TRBV12-4 and TRBJ1-5; D remains unclear. V lost 3 bases to trimming and J lost 1 base, with 4 bases between them. The CDR3 is made up of 13 amino acids. The CDR3 nucleotides read TGTGCCAGCAGTTTGAGGAGCAATCAGCCCCAGCATTTT. Amino acids: CASSLRSNQPQHF.